These 12 T cell receptor beta chains originate from one sample sequenced in a study of cytomegalovirus exposure and HLA in healthy donors. The study ran its PCR with 60 Vbeta and 13 Jbeta primers. The protocol was immunoSEQ multiplex PCR, while the TCRdb copy is restricted to in-frame clones and leaves out a portion. Of about 90,000 clones in the sample, roughly four fifths are singletons; the top ten hold under 20%. The sequencing sample was made of PBMCs. The receptor source for this set is a woman in her sixties in good health and CMV-seropositive.

This chain links TRBV29-1 with TRBJ1-1; D is uncertain. Trimming cost V 5 bases and J 6 bases, with 10 bases left between them. The CDR3 is 11 residues long. Germline V CDR1 and CDR2: SQVTM, ANQGSEA. The DNA for the CDR3 is TGCAGCGTTCTTACTGAGGCTGAAGCTTTCTTT. This encodes CSVLTEAEAFF.

The chain carries TRBV30 and TRBJ2-3; 9 bases agree with TRBD2. V trimming: 3 bases; J trimming: 1 base; junction bases outside the gene matches: 5. The CDR3 loop spans 15 amino acids. The germline V gene encodes CDR1 GTSNPN and CDR2 SVGIG (reference sequence). In nucleotides, the CDR3 is TGTGCCTGGAGCATAGCGGGAGCGGGCACAGATACGCAGTATTTT. Encoded protein: CAWSIAGAGTDTQYF.

V usage is TRBV6-1 and J usage is TRBJ1-2, with D perhaps TRBD1 (6 bases). The CDR3 totals 13 residues. Germline CDR1 reads MNHNS; CDR2 reads SASEGT. V was clipped by 3 bases and J by 6 bases, with 11 bases between them. The CDR3 reads CASSEGRGDGYTF. CDR3 in DNA: TGTGCCAGCAGTGAGGGCAGGGGAGATGGCTACACCTTC.

The chain uses TRBV9 and TRBJ2-7; tentatively, D is TRBD1 (6 bases). V gave up 3 bases and J gave up 6 bases, with 13 bases separating them. The CDR3 runs to 13 residues. Germline V gives CDR1 SGDLS, CDR2 YYNGEE. The CDR3 coding sequence is TGTGCCAGCAGCGCGGACAGTATCCTCGAGCAGTACTTC. Protein: CASSADSILEQYF.

V and J are TRBV5-1 and TRBJ2-6; 11 bases are shared with TRBD1. V lost 0 bases to trimming and J lost 12 bases; unmatched junction nucleotides: 8. The germline gives CDR1 SGHRS, CDR2 YFSETQ. The CDR3 totals 16 residues. CDR3 coding DNA: TGCGCCAGCAGCTTGGTGGGACAGGGGGGCTCCAGCGTCCTGACTTTC. This sequence encodes CASSLVGQGGSSVLTF.

The rearrangement joins TRBV30 to TRBJ1-2; D perhaps matches TRBD1 (5 bases). Germline CDR1 reads GTSNPN; CDR2 reads SVGIG (reference sequence). Deletions cut 5 bases from V and 4 bases from J, with 11 bases between. This CDR3 spans 12 amino acids. CDR3 nucleotide sequence: TGTGCCTGGGGAAGACAGCGCTATGGCTACACCTTC. Translating gives CAWGRQRYGYTF.

This clone occurred once. The V gene is TRBV7-2, the J gene TRBJ1-1; D is possibly TRBD1 (6 bases). V was shortened by 1 base and J by 6 bases, with 12 bases between the two germline ends. The V gene's germline CDR1 is SGHTA and CDR2 FQGNSA. This CDR3 is built from 14 residues. The CDR3 protein is CASSLEGVSAEAFF. In DNA form, the CDR3 reads TGTGCCAGCAGCTTAGAGGGGGTAAGCGCTGAAGCTTTCTTT.

This clone was counted once. The chain joins TRBV9 to TRBJ1-5; D is ambiguous. Per the germline V gene, CDR1 is SGDLS and CDR2 is YYNGEE. The CDR3 sequence is 15 residues long. V dropped 0 bases and J dropped 0 bases, with 7 bases sitting between them. DNA of the CDR3: TGTGCCAGCAGCGTAGGGGCAGATAGCAATCAGCCCCAGCATTTT. It codes for CASSVGADSNQPQHF. Complete variable domain (other parts from reference TRBV9 and TRBJ1-5): DSGVTQTPKHLITATGQRVTLRCSPRSGDLSVYWYQQSLDQGLQFLIQYYNGEERAKGNILERFSAQQFPDLHSELNLSSLELGDSALYFCASSVGADSNQPQHFGDGTRLSIL.

The chain combines TRBV27 with TRBJ2-7, with D maybe TRBD1 (5 bases). The length of the CDR3 is 13 residues. V was pared by 2 bases and J by 5 bases, with 10 bases between. The germline V gene encodes CDR1 MNHEY and CDR2 SMNVEV (reference sequence). The CDR3 nucleotides are TGTGCCAGCAGTTTAGGGGCCCTTGACGAGCAGTACTTC. Amino acids: CASSLGALDEQYF.

V is TRBV9 and J is TRBJ2-7; 9 bases match TRBD2. J gave up 3 bases and V 3 bases, and 4 bases lay outside the gene matches. There are 14 residues in the CDR3. Germline loops: CDR1 SGDLS, CDR2 YYNGEE. The CDR3 DNA is TGTGCCAGCAGCGGTAGCGGGAGAGGCTACGAGCAGTACTTC. Translated, it gives CASSGSGRGYEQYF.

The chain recombines TRBV7-9 with TRBJ1-1; 9 nucleotides line up with TRBD1. The germline V gene has CDR1 SEHNR and CDR2 FQNEAQ (reference sequence). V shed 6 bases and J 4 bases; nucleotides not matched to a gene: 12. This CDR3 spans 16 amino acids. This CDR3 is CASSSLGTGSGTEAFF. In DNA form, the CDR3 reads TGTGCCAGCAGTTCACTAGGGACAGGGAGTGGCACTGAAGCTTTCTTT.

The rearrangement uses TRBV6-1 and TRBJ1-3; D might be TRBD1 (5 bases). CDR3 length: 13 amino acids. The V end was cut by 7 bases, the J end by 1 base, with 8 bases between. Germline V gives CDR1 MNHNS, CDR2 SASEGT. The CDR3 DNA reads TGTGCCAGCACCCCAGGGTCTGGAAACACCATATATTTT. Its translation is CASTPGSGNTIYF.